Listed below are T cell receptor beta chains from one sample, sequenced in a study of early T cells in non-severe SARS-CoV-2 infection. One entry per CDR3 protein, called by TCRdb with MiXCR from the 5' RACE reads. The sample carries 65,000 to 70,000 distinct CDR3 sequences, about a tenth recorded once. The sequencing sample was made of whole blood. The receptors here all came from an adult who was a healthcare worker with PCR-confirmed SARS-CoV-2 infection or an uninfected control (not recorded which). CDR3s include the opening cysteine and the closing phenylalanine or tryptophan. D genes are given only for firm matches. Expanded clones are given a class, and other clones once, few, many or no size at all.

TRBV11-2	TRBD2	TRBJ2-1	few	CASSITGRELGEQFF	TGTGCCAGCAGCATCACGGGGCGGGAGCTAGGTGAGCAGTTCTTC
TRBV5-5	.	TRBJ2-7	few	CASSFGTLAYEQYF	TGTGCCAGCAGCTTTGGGACATTAGCCTACGAGCAGTACTTC
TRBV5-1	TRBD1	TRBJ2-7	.	CASSSPDRTGGYEQYF	TGCGCCAGCAGCTCCCCGGATCGGACAGGGGGATACGAGCAGTACTTC
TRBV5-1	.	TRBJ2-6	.	CASSAGALSGANVLTF	TGCGCCAGCAGCGCAGGGGCCCTCTCTGGGGCCAACGTCCTGACTTTC
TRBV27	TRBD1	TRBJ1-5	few	CASSSPGGWGSNQPQHF	TGTGCCAGCAGCTCTCCAGGGGGCTGGGGTAGCAATCAGCCCCAGCATTTT
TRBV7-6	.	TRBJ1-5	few	CASSPLGPNQPQHF	TGTGCCAGCAGCCCCCTTGGCCCGAATCAGCCCCAGCATTTT
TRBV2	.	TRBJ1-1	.	CASSSGSMAFF	TGTGCCAGCAGCTCAGGGTCGATGGCTTTCTTT
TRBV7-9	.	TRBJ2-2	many	CASGIGSGELFF	TGTGCCAGCGGCATAGGGAGCGGGGAGCTGTTTTTT
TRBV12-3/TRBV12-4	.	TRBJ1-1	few	CASSSRQRSEAFF	TGTGCCAGCAGTTCCCGACAGCGCTCTGAAGCTTTCTTT
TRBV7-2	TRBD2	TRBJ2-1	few	CASSLEGASGSGKQFF	TGTGCCAGCAGCTTAGAAGGGGCTAGCGGGTCCGGGAAGCAGTTCTTC
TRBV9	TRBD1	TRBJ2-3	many	CASSSKGQGADTQYF	TGTGCCAGCAGCTCTAAGGGACAGGGGGCAGATACGCAGTATTTT
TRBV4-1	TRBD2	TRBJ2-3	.	CASSQFGGSMTDTQYF	TGCGCCAGCAGCCAATTCGGCGGGAGCATGACAGATACGCAGTATTTT
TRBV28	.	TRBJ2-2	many	CASSLGRLHTGELFF	TGTGCCAGCAGTTTGGGTCGACTGCACACCGGGGAGCTGTTTTTT
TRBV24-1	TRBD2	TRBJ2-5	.	CATSDPGTSVETQYF	TGTGCCACCAGTGATCCCGGGACTAGCGTGGAGACCCAGTACTTC
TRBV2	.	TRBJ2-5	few	CASFWGRQETQYF	TGTGCCAGCTTCTGGGGGAGACAAGAGACCCAGTACTTC
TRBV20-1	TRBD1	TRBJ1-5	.	CSARRRNTGGNQPQHF	TGCAGTGCTCGAAGAAGAAATACAGGGGGCAATCAGCCCCAGCATTTT
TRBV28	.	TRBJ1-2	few	CASKRVYGENINYGYTF	TGTGCCAGCAAGAGGGTATACGGGGAAAACATTAACTATGGCTACACCTTC
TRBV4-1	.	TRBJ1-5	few	CASSLTQGHNQPQHF	TGCGCCAGCAGCCTCACCCAGGGCCACAATCAGCCCCAGCATTTT
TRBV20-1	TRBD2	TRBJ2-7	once	CSARGTSGGEQYF	TGCAGTGCTAGAGGGACTAGCGGCGGCGAGCAGTACTTC
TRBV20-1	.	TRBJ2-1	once	CSARDVYNEQFF	TGCAGTGCACGGGACGTTTACAATGAGCAGTTCTTC
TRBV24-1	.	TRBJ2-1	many	CATSETNLGDEQFF	TGTGCCACCAGTGAAACCAACTTAGGAGATGAGCAGTTCTTC
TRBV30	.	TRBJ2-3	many	CAWSVQSDTQYF	TGTGCCTGGAGTGTACAATCAGATACGCAGTATTTT
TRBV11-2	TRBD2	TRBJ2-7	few	CASSLRTSVYEQYF	TGTGCCAGCAGCCTTCGGACTAGCGTGTACGAGCAGTACTTC
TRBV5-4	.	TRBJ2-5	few	CASSWAGNQETQYF	TGTGCCAGCAGTTGGGCGGGGAATCAAGAGACCCAGTACTTC
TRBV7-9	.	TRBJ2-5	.	CASSDYPEGQYF	TGTGCCAGCAGCGACTATCCCGAGGGCCAGTACTTC
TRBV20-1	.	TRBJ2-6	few	CSANPGQSSSGANVLTF	TGCAGTGCTAACCCGGGACAATCCTCCTCTGGGGCCAACGTCCTGACTTTC
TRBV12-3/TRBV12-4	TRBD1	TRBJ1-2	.	CASTQDRGSYTF	TGTGCCAGCACCCAGGACAGGGGAAGCTACACCTTC
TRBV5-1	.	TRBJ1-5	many	CASSLSPGENQPQHF	TGCGCCAGCAGCTTGTCGCCAGGGGAGAATCAGCCCCAGCATTTT
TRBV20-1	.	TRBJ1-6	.	CSANREVGSPLHF	TGCAGTGCCAACAGGGAAGTCGGTTCACCCCTCCACTTT
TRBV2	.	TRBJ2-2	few	CASSLHSPNTGELFF	TGTGCCAGCAGTCTCCACAGCCCGAACACCGGGGAGCTGTTTTTT
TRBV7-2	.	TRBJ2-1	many	CASSFNRANEQFF	TGTGCCAGCAGCTTTAACAGAGCCAATGAGCAGTTCTTC